The present T cell receptor (beta chain) was sequenced within a study of cytomegalovirus exposure and HLA in healthy donors. Study conclusions and caveats: At a 0.05 false discovery rate, a later analysis found 16,951 TCR beta sequences to be associated with HLA alleles.

As to this clone: What it binds is unknown.

Germline V gene lookup returns CDR1 SGDLS and CDR2 YYNGEE. CDR3 length: 14 residues. Trimming removed 7 bases at V and 6 bases at J, with 17 bases between. PCR was performed using 60 Vbeta and 13 Jbeta primers. Libraries were prepared by immunoSEQ multiplex PCR; TCRdb keeps only in-frame clonotypes and omits some of them. The profile shows under 200,000 clones, around four fifths of them singletons. This chain uses TRBV9 with TRBJ1-5; D is perhaps TRBD1 (6 bases). What was sequenced was PBMCs. The sequence was obtained from a male donor in good health and CMV-seropositive. CDR3 bases: TGTGCCAGCCCAGTCTACAGGGTTTGTCAGCCCCAGCATTTT. Translating gives CASPVYRVCQPQHF.